This T cell receptor beta chain was observed in a study of identical twins. TCRdb independently ran MiXCR on the 5' RACE reads; one entry per CDR3 protein. This sample has a few hundred thousand distinct CDR3 sequences, with 9.5% to 10% found just once. This same sample was also part of a study on yellow fever vaccine responses in identical twins.

The TCR was taken from a young woman in good health. The sample taken for sequencing was PBMCs.

DNA of the CDR3: TGTGCCAGCAGCTTAGTTTGGGGAGTGAGCACTGAAGCTTTCTTT. It is translated as CASSLVWGVSTEAFF. This chain links TRBV11-2 with TRBJ1-1; D is uncertain. Trimming pared 1 base from V and 4 bases from J, leaving 13 bases between. This CDR3 is built from 15 residues. Germline assignment: CDR1 SGHAT and CDR2 FQNNGV.